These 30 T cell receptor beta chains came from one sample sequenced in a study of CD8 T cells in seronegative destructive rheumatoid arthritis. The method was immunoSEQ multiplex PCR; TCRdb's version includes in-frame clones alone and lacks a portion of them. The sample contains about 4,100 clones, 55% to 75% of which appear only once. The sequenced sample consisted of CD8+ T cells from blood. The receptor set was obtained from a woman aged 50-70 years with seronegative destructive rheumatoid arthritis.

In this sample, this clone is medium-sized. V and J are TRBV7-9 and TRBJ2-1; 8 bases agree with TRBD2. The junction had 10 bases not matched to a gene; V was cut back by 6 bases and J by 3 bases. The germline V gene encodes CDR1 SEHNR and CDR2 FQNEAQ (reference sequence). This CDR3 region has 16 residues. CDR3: CASSPSGGADYNEQFF. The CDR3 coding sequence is TGTGCCAGCAGTCCAAGCGGGGGAGCCGACTACAATGAGCAGTTCTTC.

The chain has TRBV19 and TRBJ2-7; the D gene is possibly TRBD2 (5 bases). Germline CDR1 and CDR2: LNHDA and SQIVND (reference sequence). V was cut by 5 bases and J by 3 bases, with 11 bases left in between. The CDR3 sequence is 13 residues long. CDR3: CASSHRGIYEQYF. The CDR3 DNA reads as TGTGCCAGTAGTCATAGAGGGATCTACGAGCAGTACTTC.

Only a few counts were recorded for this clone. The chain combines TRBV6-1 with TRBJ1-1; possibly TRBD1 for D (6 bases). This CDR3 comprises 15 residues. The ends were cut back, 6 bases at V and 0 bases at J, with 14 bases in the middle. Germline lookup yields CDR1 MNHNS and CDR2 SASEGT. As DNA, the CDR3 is TGTGCCAGCAGGGGGGCAGGGTTCTTGAACACTGAAGCTTTCTTT. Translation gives CASRGAGFLNTEAFF.

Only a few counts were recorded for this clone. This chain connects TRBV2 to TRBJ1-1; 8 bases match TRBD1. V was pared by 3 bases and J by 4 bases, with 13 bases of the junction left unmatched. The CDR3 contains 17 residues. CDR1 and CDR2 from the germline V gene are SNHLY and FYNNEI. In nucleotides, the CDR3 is TGTGCCAGCAGTGACCTGACGCTGGGGACAGGAGGCACTGAAGCTTTCTTT. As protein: CASSDLTLGTGGTEAFF. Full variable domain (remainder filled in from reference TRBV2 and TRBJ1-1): EPEVTQTPSHQVTQMGQEVILRCVPISNHLYFYWYRQILGQKVEFLVSFYNNEISEKSEIFDDQFSVERPDGSNFTLKIRSTKLEDSAMYFCASSDLTLGTGGTEAFFGQGTRLTVV.

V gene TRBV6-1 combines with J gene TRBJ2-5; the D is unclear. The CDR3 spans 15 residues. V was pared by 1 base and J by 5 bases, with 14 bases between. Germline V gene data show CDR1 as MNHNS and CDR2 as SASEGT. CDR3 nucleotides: TGTGCCAGCAGTGAAGGTTACGGGTATTCGGAGACCCAGTACTTC. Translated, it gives CASSEGYGYSETQYF.

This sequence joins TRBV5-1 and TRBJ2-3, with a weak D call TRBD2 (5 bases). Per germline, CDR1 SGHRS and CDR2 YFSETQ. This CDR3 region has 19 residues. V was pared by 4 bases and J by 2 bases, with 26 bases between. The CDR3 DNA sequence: TGCGCCAGCAGCGGAAGTTTGGGCGGGCCCGCCCCGGTCACAGATACGCAGTATTTT. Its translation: CASSGSLGGPAPVTDTQYF.

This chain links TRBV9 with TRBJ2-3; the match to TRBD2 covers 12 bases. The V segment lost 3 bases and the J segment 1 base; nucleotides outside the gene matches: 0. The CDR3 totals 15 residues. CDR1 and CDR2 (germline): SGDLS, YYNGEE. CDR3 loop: CASSASGGGTDTQYF. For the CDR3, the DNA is TGTGCCAGCAGCGCTAGCGGGGGGGGCACAGATACGCAGTATTTT.

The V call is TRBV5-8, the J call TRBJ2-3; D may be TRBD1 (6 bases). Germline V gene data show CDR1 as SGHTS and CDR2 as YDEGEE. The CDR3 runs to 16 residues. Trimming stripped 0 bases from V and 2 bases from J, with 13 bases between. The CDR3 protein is CASSLGTAPFTDTQYF. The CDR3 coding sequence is TGTGCCAGCAGCTTGGGGACAGCTCCTTTCACAGATACGCAGTATTTT.

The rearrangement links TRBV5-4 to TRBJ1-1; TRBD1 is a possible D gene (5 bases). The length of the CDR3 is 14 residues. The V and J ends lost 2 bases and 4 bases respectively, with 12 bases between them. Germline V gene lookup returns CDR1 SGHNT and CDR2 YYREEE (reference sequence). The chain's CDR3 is CASSLEGVGTEAFF. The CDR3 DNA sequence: TGTGCCAGCAGCTTAGAAGGGGTGGGCACTGAAGCTTTCTTT.

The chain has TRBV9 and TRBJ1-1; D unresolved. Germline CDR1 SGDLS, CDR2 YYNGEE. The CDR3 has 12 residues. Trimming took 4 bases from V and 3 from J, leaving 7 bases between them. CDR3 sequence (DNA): TGTGCCAGCAGCCCCGAGGACACTGAAGCTTTCTTT. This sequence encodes CASSPEDTEAFF.

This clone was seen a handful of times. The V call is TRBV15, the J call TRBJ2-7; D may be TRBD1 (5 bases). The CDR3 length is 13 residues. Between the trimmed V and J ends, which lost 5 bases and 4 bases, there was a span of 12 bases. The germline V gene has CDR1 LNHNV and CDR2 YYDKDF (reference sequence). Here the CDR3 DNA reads TGTGCCACCAGCGTAGGGGCTCGGTACGAGCAGTACTTC. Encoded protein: CATSVGARYEQYF.

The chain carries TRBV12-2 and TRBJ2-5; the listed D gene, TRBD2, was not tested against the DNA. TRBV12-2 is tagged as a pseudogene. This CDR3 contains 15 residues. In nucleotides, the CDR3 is TGTGCAAGTCGCTTAGCGCCGGGGGAAGTAGAGACCCAGTACTTC. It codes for CASRLAPGEVETQYF.

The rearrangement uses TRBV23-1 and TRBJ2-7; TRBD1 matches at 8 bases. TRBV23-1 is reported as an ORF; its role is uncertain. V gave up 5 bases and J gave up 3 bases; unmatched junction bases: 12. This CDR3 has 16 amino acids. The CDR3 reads CASSWHCTGGGYEQYF. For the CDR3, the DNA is TGCGCCAGCAGTTGGCACTGTACAGGGGGAGGCTACGAGCAGTACTTC.

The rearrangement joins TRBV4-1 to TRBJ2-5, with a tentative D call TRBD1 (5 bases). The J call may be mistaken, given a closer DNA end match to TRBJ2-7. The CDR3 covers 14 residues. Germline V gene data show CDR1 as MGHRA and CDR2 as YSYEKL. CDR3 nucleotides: TGCGCCAGCAGCCAAGATCAGGGCTCCTACGAGCAGTACTTC. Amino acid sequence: CASSQDQGSYEQYF.

The CDR3 reads CASSSLGFAGTGELFF. The CDR3, as DNA: TGTGCCAGCAGTTCCCTGGGATTCGCGGGCACCGGGGAGCTGTTTTTT. The chain uses TRBV27 and TRBJ2-2; tentative D call: TRBD2 (5 bases). Looked up from germline, CDR1 is MNHEY and CDR2 is SMNVEV (reference sequence). V was pared by 4 bases and J by 4 bases, with 16 bases between. This CDR3 region has 16 residues.

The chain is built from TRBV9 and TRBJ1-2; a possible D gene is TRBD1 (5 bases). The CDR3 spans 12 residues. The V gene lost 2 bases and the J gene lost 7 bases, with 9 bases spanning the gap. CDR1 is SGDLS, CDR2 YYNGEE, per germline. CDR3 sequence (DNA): TGTGCCAGCAGCGTGGGGCTCAGTGGCTACACCTTC. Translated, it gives CASSVGLSGYTF.

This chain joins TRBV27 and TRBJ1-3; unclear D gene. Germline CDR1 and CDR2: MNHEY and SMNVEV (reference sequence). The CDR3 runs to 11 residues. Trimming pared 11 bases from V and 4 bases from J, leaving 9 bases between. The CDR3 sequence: CAVAAGNTIYF. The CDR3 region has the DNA TGTGCCGTCGCAGCGGGAAACACCATATATTTT.

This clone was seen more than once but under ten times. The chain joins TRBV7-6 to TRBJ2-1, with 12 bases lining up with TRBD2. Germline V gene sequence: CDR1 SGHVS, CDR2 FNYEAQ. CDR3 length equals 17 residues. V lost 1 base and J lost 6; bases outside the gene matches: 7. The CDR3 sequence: CASSLVASGGVSNEQFF. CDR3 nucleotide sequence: TGTGCCAGCAGCTTAGTGGCTAGCGGGGGGGTTTCCAATGAGCAGTTCTTC.

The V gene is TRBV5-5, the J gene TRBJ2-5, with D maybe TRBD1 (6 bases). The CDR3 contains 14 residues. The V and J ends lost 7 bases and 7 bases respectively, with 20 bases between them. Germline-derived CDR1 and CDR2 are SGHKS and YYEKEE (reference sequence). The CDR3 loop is CASASGTRLGTQYF. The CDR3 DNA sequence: TGTGCCAGCGCCTCCGGGACACGCTTGGGGACCCAGTACTTC. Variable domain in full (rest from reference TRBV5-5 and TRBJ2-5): DAGVTQSPTHLIKTRGQQVTLRCSPISGHKSVSWYQQVLGQGPQFIFQYYEKEERGRGNFPDRFSARQFPNYSSELNVNALLLGDSALYLCASASGTRLGTQYFGPGTRLLVL.

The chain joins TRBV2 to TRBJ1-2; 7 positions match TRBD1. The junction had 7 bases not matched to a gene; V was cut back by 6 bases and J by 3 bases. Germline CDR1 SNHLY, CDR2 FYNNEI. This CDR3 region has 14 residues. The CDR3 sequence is CASRARGQYYGYTF. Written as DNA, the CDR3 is TGTGCCAGCAGGGCCCGGGGACAGTACTATGGCTACACCTTC.

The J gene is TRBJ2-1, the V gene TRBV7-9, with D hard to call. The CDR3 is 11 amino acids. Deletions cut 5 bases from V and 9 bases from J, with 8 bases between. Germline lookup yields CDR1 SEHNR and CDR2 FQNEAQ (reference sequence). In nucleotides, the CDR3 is TGTGCCAGCAGCAACTCGGTTGAGCAGTTCTTC. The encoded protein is CASSNSVEQFF.

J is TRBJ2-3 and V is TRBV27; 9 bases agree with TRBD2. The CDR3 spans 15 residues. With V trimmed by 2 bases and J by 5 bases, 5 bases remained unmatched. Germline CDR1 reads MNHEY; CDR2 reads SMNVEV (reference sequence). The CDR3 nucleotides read TGTGCCAGCAGTTTACGGCGGGGGGGCCGAGATACGCAGTATTTT. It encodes CASSLRRGGRDTQYF.

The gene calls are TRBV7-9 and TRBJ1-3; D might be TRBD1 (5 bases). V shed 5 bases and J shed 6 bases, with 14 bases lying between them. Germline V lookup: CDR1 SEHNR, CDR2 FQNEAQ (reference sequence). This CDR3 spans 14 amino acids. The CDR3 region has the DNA TGTGCCAGCAGCCACTCCCAGGGCGAAAACACCATATATTTT. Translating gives CASSHSQGENTIYF.

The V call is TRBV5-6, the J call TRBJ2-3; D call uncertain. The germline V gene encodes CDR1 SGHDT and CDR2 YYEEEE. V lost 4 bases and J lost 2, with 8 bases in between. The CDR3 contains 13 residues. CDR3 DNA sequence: TGTGCCAGCAGCCCTGGAGACACAGATACGCAGTATTTT. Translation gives CASSPGDTDTQYF.

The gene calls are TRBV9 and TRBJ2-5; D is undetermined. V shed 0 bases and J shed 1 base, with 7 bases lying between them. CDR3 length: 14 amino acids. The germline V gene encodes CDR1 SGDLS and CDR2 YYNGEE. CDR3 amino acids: CASSVEQSQETQYF. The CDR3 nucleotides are TGTGCCAGCAGCGTAGAACAGAGCCAAGAGACCCAGTACTTC.

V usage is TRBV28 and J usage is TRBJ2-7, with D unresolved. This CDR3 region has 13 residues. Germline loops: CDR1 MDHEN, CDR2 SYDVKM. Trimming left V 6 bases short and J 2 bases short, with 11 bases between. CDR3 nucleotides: TGTGCCAGCAGCCCCCTTGGCCCCTACGAGCAGTACTTC. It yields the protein CASSPLGPYEQYF. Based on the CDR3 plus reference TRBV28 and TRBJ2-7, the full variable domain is DVKVTQSSRYLVKRTGEKVFLECVQDMDHENMFWYRQDPGLGLRLIYFSYDVKMKEKGDIPEGYSVSREKKERFSLILESASTNQTSMYLCASSPLGPYEQYFGPGTRLTVT.

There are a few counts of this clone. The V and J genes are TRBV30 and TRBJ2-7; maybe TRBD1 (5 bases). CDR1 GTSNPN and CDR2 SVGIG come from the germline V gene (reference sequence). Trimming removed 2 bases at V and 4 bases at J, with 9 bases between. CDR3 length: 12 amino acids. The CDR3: CAWSPGSYEQYF. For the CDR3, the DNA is TGTGCCTGGAGTCCAGGGTCGTACGAGCAGTACTTC.

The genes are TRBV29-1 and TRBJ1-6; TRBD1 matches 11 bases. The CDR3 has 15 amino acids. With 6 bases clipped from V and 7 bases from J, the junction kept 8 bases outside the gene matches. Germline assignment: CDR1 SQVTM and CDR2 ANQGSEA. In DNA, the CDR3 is TGCAGCGTGTGGGACAGGGGGATTCCAAATTCACCCCTCCACTTT. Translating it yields CSVWDRGIPNSPLHF.

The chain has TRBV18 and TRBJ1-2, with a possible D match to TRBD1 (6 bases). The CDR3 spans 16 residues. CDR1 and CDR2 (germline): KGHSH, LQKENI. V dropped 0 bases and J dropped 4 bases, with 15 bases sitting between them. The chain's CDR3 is CASSPPENRATYGYTF. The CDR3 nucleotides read TGTGCCAGCTCACCACCAGAAAACAGGGCGACCTATGGCTACACCTTC. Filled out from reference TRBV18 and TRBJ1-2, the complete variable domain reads NAGVMQNPRHLVRRRGQEARLRCSPMKGHSHVYWYRQLPEEGLKFMVYLQKENIIDESGMPKERFSAEFPKEGPSILRIQQVVRGDSAAYFCASSPPENRATYGYTFGSGTRLTVV.

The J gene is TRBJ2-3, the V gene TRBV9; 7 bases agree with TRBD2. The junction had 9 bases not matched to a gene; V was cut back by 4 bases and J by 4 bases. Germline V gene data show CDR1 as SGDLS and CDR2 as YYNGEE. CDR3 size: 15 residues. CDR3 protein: CASSPPGRAPDTQYF. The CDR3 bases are TGTGCCAGCAGCCCGCCTGGGAGGGCCCCAGATACGCAGTATTTT. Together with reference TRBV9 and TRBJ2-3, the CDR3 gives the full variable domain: DSGVTQTPKHLITATGQRVTLRCSPRSGDLSVYWYQQSLDQGLQFLIQYYNGEERAKGNILERFSAQQFPDLHSELNLSSLELGDSALYFCASSPPGRAPDTQYFGPGTRLTVL.